What follows are 27 T cell receptor beta chains derived from one specimen sequenced in a study of blood T cell repertoires in COVID-19. Method: immunoSEQ multiplex PCR; TCRdb's copy keeps in-frame clones and lacks some. The sample has approximately 49,000 clones, approximately 78% seen once. Source material: peripheral blood. All receptors derive from a human donor with acute or convalescent COVID-19. The donor label of this sample is uncertain.

The chain is built from TRBV7-9 and TRBJ2-1; 7 bases match TRBD1. The V and J ends lost 5 bases and 8 bases, in that order; junction bases with no gene match: 9. The CDR3 has 14 amino acids. Germline values: CDR1 SEHNR, CDR2 FQNEAQ (reference sequence). CDR3 coding DNA: TGTGCCAGCAGCACAGGGGTAAGGTTGGATGAGCAGTTCTTC. Protein sequence: CASSTGVRLDEQFF.

Only one count was recorded for this clone. The chain has TRBV7-2 and TRBJ1-2; TRBD1 is a possible D gene (6 bases). CDR1 is SGHTA, CDR2 FQGNSA, per germline. V lost 5 bases and J lost 3, with 16 bases in between. The CDR3 has 15 amino acids. CDR3 amino acids: CASSGRGAGDYGYTF. The CDR3 bases are TGTGCCAGCAGCGGACGTGGGGCAGGGGACTATGGCTACACCTTC.

The V call is TRBV5-1, the J call TRBJ2-2, with D perhaps matching TRBD1 (6 bases). CDR1 is SGHRS and CDR2 is YFSETQ in the germline V gene. The CDR3 consists of 13 residues. Trimming took off 4 bases at V and 7 bases at J, with 11 bases between the two ends. In DNA, the CDR3 is TGCGCCAGCAGCCTGGCAGGGGACGGGGAGCTGTTTTTT. It encodes CASSLAGDGELFF.

CDR3 DNA sequence: TGTGCCATAGGGGTAGACACTGAAGCTTTCTTT. Translated: CAIGVDTEAFF. V and J are TRBV28 and TRBJ1-1; weak D call: TRBD1 (5 bases). The CDR3 covers 11 residues. The germline V gene has CDR1 MDHEN and CDR2 SYDVKM. V was cut by 10 bases and J by 3 bases, with 9 bases left in between.

The rearrangement uses TRBV7-9 and TRBJ2-1; possibly TRBD1 for D (5 bases). Trimming cost V 5 bases and J 9 bases, with 14 bases left between them. CDR1 SEHNR and CDR2 FQNEAQ come from the germline V gene (reference sequence). The CDR3 is made up of 13 amino acids. The CDR3 sequence: CASSKWGSGEQFF. The DNA for the CDR3 is TGTGCCAGCAGCAAATGGGGCTCCGGTGAGCAGTTCTTC.

This chain uses TRBV7-9 with TRBJ2-5, with 7 positions matching TRBD1. Germline lookup yields CDR1 SEHNR and CDR2 FQNEAQ (reference sequence). V gave up 0 bases and J gave up 3 bases; unmatched junction bases: 4. CDR3 size: 15 residues. CDR3 loop: CASSLAGTAKETQYF. CDR3 in DNA: TGTGCCAGCAGCTTAGCGGGGACAGCAAAAGAGACCCAGTACTTC.

The rearrangement uses TRBV5-6 and TRBJ1-1; 9 positions agree with TRBD1. CDR1 is SGHDT and CDR2 is YYEEEE in the germline V gene. Trimming removed 5 bases from V and 3 bases from J; junction bases left unmatched: 11. The CDR3 spans 16 residues. The CDR3 loop reads CASRGQGTNFYTEAFF. The CDR3 DNA is TGTGCCAGCAGGGGACAGGGAACAAATTTCTACACTGAAGCTTTCTTT. Full variable domain (remainder filled in from reference TRBV5-6 and TRBJ1-1): DAGVTQSPTHLIKTRGQQVTLRCSPKSGHDTVSWYQQALGQGPQFIFQYYEEEERQRGNFPDRFSGHQFPNYSSELNVNALLLGDSALYLCASRGQGTNFYTEAFFGQGTRLTVV.

The J gene is TRBJ1-5, the V gene TRBV28; no firm D call. Germline assignment: CDR1 MDHEN and CDR2 SYDVKM. With 3 bases removed from V and 5 bases from J, the gap between germline ends came to 11 bases. The CDR3 has 14 amino acids. CDR3 sequence (DNA): TGTGCCAGCAGTTTTGCGGGGTGGGATCAGCCCCAGCATTTT. Residues: CASSFAGWDQPQHF.

The V call is TRBV3-1 (or the pseudogene TRBV3-2), the J call TRBJ2-2; the D gene is possibly TRBD2 (6 bases). The V gene lost 3 bases and the J gene lost 2 bases, with 16 bases spanning the gap. The CDR3 has 17 amino acids. Germline CDR1 LGHDT, CDR2 YNNKEL (reference sequence). The chain's CDR3 is CASSQHDRTTNTGELFF. The DNA of the CDR3 is TGTGCCAGCAGCCAGCACGATCGGACTACAAACACCGGGGAGCTGTTTTTT.

The chain joins TRBV29-1 to TRBJ1-1; D is possibly TRBD1 (5 bases). V lost 4 bases and J 5 bases, leaving 17 bases between the germline ends. In germline, CDR1 is SQVTM, CDR2 ANQGSEA. The CDR3 is 14 residues long. The CDR3 is CSVVQSGVGTEAFF. The CDR3 region has the DNA TGCAGCGTTGTCCAATCGGGGGTGGGGACTGAAGCTTTCTTT.

The chain couples TRBV21-1 to TRBJ2-7; the table's TRBD1 call for D was not verified on the DNA. TRBV21-1 is noted as a pseudogene. CDR3 length: 15 amino acids. The CDR3 protein is CASSEKGGQGYEQYF. The CDR3 DNA reads TGTGCCAGCAGCGAAAAGGGGGGACAGGGTTACGAGCAGTACTTC.

The chain combines TRBV7-3 with TRBJ1-1, with D maybe TRBD1 (5 bases). CDR1 SGHTA and CDR2 FQGTGA come from the germline V gene. Trimming took 3 bases from V and 5 from J, leaving 10 bases between them. This CDR3 comprises 13 residues. This CDR3 is CASSFQGGTEAFF. Here the CDR3 DNA reads TGTGCCAGCAGCTTTCAGGGAGGAACTGAAGCTTTCTTT.

The chain joins TRBV5-1 to TRBJ2-3; tentative D call: TRBD2 (5 bases). The CDR3 contains 15 residues. The V end lost 6 bases, the J end lost 0 bases, and 14 bases lay between the germline ends. Germline V gene lookup returns CDR1 SGHRS and CDR2 YFSETQ. The CDR3 here is CASTPPGGSTDTQYF. In DNA form, the CDR3 reads TGCGCCAGCACCCCCCCCGGCGGGAGCACAGATACGCAGTATTTT.

The genes are TRBV2 and TRBJ1-4; D not resolved. The CDR3 has 12 amino acids. Between the trimmed V and J ends, which lost 5 bases and 7 bases, there was a span of 8 bases. Germline V lookup: CDR1 SNHLY, CDR2 FYNNEI. CDR3: CASSYTAEKLFF. CDR3 nucleotide sequence: TGTGCCAGCAGTTACACAGCTGAAAAACTGTTTTTT.

In its sample, this clone was seen once. This chain uses TRBV18 with TRBJ2-7, with TRBD2 matching 12 bases. The CDR3 totals 14 residues. The junction had 5 bases not matched to a gene; V was cut back by 6 bases and J by 5 bases. CDR1 and CDR2 (germline): KGHSH, LQKENI. The DNA of the CDR3 is TGTGCCAGCTCGGCGGGACTAGCGGGCGACGAGCAGTACTTC. Its translation is CASSAGLAGDEQYF.

V is TRBV6-2 or TRBV6-3 and J is TRBJ2-5; 9 nucleotides match TRBD2. V was clipped by 7 bases and J by 4 bases; unmatched bases: 13. CDR1 is MNHEY and CDR2 is SVGEGT in the germline V gene. The CDR3 runs 16 residues. The CDR3 protein is CASTPLAGTLGETQYF. The CDR3 region has the DNA TGTGCCAGCACCCCACTAGCGGGCACCTTGGGAGAGACCCAGTACTTC.

The genes are TRBV7-9 and TRBJ2-2; D is possibly TRBD2 (7 bases). CDR1 and CDR2 from the germline V gene are SEHNR and FQNEAQ (reference sequence). The CDR3 runs 17 residues. V was clipped by 5 bases and J by 0 bases, with 16 bases between them. The CDR3 DNA reads as TGTGCCAGCAGCATACGGGGGGCGGGACCGAACACCGGGGAGCTGTTTTTT. Its translation is CASSIRGAGPNTGELFF.

V usage is TRBV3-1 (or the pseudogene TRBV3-2) and J usage is TRBJ2-5, with a weak D call TRBD1 (6 bases). Trimming took off 2 bases at V and 0 bases at J, with 16 bases between the two ends. Per germline, CDR1 LGHDT and CDR2 YNNKEL (reference sequence). This CDR3 has 17 amino acids. The CDR3 loop reads CASSQSLGAGDQETQYF. The CDR3 nucleotides are TGTGCCAGCAGCCAATCCCTGGGGGCAGGAGACCAAGAGACCCAGTACTTC.

The V gene is TRBV28, the J gene TRBJ1-1; 7 bases match TRBD1. This CDR3 has 16 amino acids. The J segment lost 1 base and the V segment lost 2 bases, leaving 7 bases of the junction unmatched. Germline V lookup: CDR1 MDHEN, CDR2 SYDVKM. This CDR3 is CASSLHQRTGNTEAFF. CDR3 nucleotides: TGTGCCAGCAGTTTACATCAGAGGACAGGGAACACTGAAGCTTTCTTT.

The chain has TRBV28 and TRBJ2-2; tentatively, D is TRBD2 (5 bases). CDR3 size: 15 residues. The V end was cut by 6 bases, the J end by 5 bases, with 16 bases between. Germline V gives CDR1 MDHEN, CDR2 SYDVKM. As DNA, the CDR3 is TGTGCCAGCAGCCCGTCAAGAGGGCGAACCGGGGAGCTGTTTTTT. It encodes CASSPSRGRTGELFF.

This chain connects TRBV6-1 to TRBJ2-2; D might be TRBD2 (6 bases). V shed 2 bases and J shed 4 bases, with 11 bases lying between them. Per the germline V gene, CDR1 is MNHNS and CDR2 is SASEGT. The CDR3 extends over 15 amino acids. The CDR3 DNA sequence: TGTGCCAGCAGTGAACAGCAGGGAGGCACCGGGGAGCTGTTTTTT. Protein: CASSEQQGGTGELFF.

This chain uses TRBV29-1 with TRBJ2-7; D is perhaps TRBD1 (7 bases). The V and J ends lost 6 bases and 6 bases respectively, with 24 bases between them. Germline V gene lookup returns CDR1 SQVTM and CDR2 ANQGSEA. The CDR3 has 15 residues. The CDR3: CSVEGTAGGGLEQYF. The CDR3 region has the DNA TGCAGCGTGGAGGGGACAGCAGGCGGAGGTCTCGAGCAGTACTTC.

The chain couples TRBV12-5 to TRBJ1-2, with TRBD1 identical over 8 bases. Unmatched junction bases numbered 26, after V lost 1 base and J lost 4 bases. In germline, CDR1 is LGHNT, CDR2 FRNRAP. This CDR3 is 22 amino acids long. CDR3 DNA: TGTGCTAGTGGTTTGGCCCCCAGGGGGCTGCTTTTGAAAGACCGAGAACTCTATGGCTACACCTTC. It specifies CASGLAPRGLLLKDRELYGYTF. Looking up the rest from reference TRBV12-5 and TRBJ1-2 gives the full variable domain: DARVTQTPRHKVTEMGQEVTMRCQPILGHNTVFWYRQTMMQGLELLAYFRNRAPLDDSGMPKDRFSAEMPDATLATLKIQPSEPRDSAVYFCASGLAPRGLLLKDRELYGYTFGSGTRLTVV.

This rearrangement joins TRBV30 to TRBJ1-1; possibly TRBD1 for D (5 bases). This CDR3 is built from 13 residues. With 4 bases removed from V and 5 bases from J, the gap between germline ends came to 14 bases. Germline CDR1 and CDR2: GTSNPN and SVGIG (reference sequence). The CDR3 DNA reads TGTGCCTGGAATCTCCGAAGGGGAACTGAAGCTTTCTTT. It specifies CAWNLRRGTEAFF.

The chain uses TRBV7-9 and TRBJ1-1; tentatively, D is TRBD1 (5 bases). Germline V gene lookup returns CDR1 SEHNR and CDR2 FQNEAQ (reference sequence). This CDR3 spans 12 amino acids. Trimming shortened V by 5 bases and J by 4 bases, and 8 bases separated the two germline ends. CDR3 coding DNA: TGTGCCAGCAGCACAGGAACCACTGAAGCTTTCTTT. Translating gives CASSTGTTEAFF. Supplemented by reference TRBV7-9 and TRBJ1-1, the full variable domain reads DTGVSQNPRHKITKRGQNVTFRCDPISEHNRLYWYRQTLGQGPEFLTYFQNEAQLEKSRLLSDRFSAERPKGSFSTLEIQRTEQGDSAMYLCASSTGTTEAFFGQGTRLTVV.

The chain combines TRBV6-6 with TRBJ1-2, with D hard to call. This CDR3 contains 13 residues. Per the germline V gene, CDR1 is MNHNY and CDR2 is SVGAGI (reference sequence). V was pared by 2 bases and J by 2 bases, with 6 bases between. The CDR3 spells CASSYEGNYGYTF. The CDR3 DNA follows: TGTGCCAGCAGTTACGAGGGCAACTATGGCTACACCTTC.

CDR3 sequence (DNA): TGTGCCAGCAGTGGAGGGACTAGCACTTCCGGGGAGCTGTTTTTT. Its translation: CASSGGTSTSGELFF. V gene TRBV9 combines with J gene TRBJ2-2; 9 bases map to TRBD2. V gave up 5 bases and J gave up 6 bases; unmatched junction bases: 8. The CDR3 covers 15 residues. Germline CDR1 reads SGDLS; CDR2 reads YYNGEE.